What follows are 26 T cell receptor beta chains derived from one specimen sequenced in a study of T cell changes during pregnancy in multiple sclerosis. Measured with immunoSEQ multiplex PCR; TCRdb has only the in-frame clones, and not every one. The sample shows roughly 120,000 clones, approximately 90% of them seen only once. The source was peripheral blood, collected in the third trimester of pregnancy. These receptors originate from a female donor with multiple sclerosis, enrolled in a pregnancy study.

The chain recombines TRBV9 with TRBJ1-4, with D uncertain. Trimming stripped 0 bases from V and 4 bases from J, with 7 bases between. Germline V gives CDR1 SGDLS, CDR2 YYNGEE. The CDR3 spans 14 residues. Here the CDR3 reads CASSVDGVNEKLFF. The CDR3, as DNA: TGTGCCAGCAGCGTAGACGGGGTTAATGAAAAACTGTTTTTT.

The rearrangement links TRBV5-5 to TRBJ1-5; 12 bases match TRBD1. This CDR3 is 18 amino acids long. Germline V gives CDR1 SGHKS, CDR2 YYEKEE (reference sequence). The trim removed 4 bases at V and 0 bases at J, leaving 8 bases unmatched. The CDR3 bases are TGTGCCAGCAGCCGCCGGGACAGGGGGCTTCATAGCAATCAGCCCCAGCATTTT. Its translation is CASSRRDRGLHSNQPQHF. Combining the CDR3 with reference TRBV5-5 and TRBJ1-5 gives the whole variable domain DAGVTQSPTHLIKTRGQQVTLRCSPISGHKSVSWYQQVLGQGPQFIFQYYEKEERGRGNFPDRFSARQFPNYSSELNVNALLLGDSALYLCASSRRDRGLHSNQPQHFGDGTRLSIL.

The rearrangement links TRBV4-1 to TRBJ2-7; D gene unclear. The ends were cut back, 0 bases at V and 4 bases at J, with 7 bases in the middle. The CDR3 runs to 13 residues. CDR1 MGHRA and CDR2 YSYEKL come from the germline V gene. DNA of the CDR3: TGCGCCAGCAGCCAAGAGCAAGCTTACGAGCAGTACTTC. It specifies CASSQEQAYEQYF.

The rearrangement uses TRBV4-1 and TRBJ2-3; the D gene is possibly TRBD2 (5 bases). The V gene lost 1 base and the J gene lost 3 bases, with 11 bases spanning the gap. Germline lookup yields CDR1 MGHRA and CDR2 YSYEKL. This CDR3 has 15 residues. The CDR3: CASSQGHGNTDTQYF. The CDR3 coding sequence is TGCGCCAGCAGCCAAGGTCACGGGAATACAGATACGCAGTATTTT.

The V gene is TRBV7-9, the J gene TRBJ2-1, with 12 bases that match TRBD1. This CDR3 is built from 18 residues. Germline loops: CDR1 SEHNR, CDR2 FQNEAQ (reference sequence). V lost 2 bases and J lost 8; bases outside the gene matches: 13. CDR3 DNA sequence: TGTGCCAGCAGCTTAAGGGACAGGGGGCTTGTCTATACGCATGAGCAGTTCTTC. This encodes CASSLRDRGLVYTHEQFF.

This chain joins TRBV6-1 and TRBJ1-3; 8 positions agree with TRBD1. V was pared by 7 bases and J by 2 bases, with 1 base of the junction left unmatched. The germline CDR1 and CDR2 sequences are MNHNS and SASEGT. The length of the CDR3 is 13 residues. CDR3 sequence: CASKDRAGNTIYF. CDR3 bases: TGTGCCAGCAAGGACAGGGCTGGAAACACCATATATTTT.

This clone has just a few counts. V usage is TRBV5-1 and J usage is TRBJ2-1, with a tentative D call TRBD2 (6 bases). V lost 3 bases and J lost 6, with 16 bases in between. The CDR3 is made up of 15 amino acids. Germline values: CDR1 SGHRS, CDR2 YFSETQ. CDR3 sequence reads: CASSSTLAGTNEQFF. As DNA, the CDR3 is TGCGCCAGCAGCTCCACACTAGCAGGGACCAATGAGCAGTTCTTC.

The chain has TRBV29-1 and TRBJ2-3; tentative D call: TRBD2 (5 bases). Per the germline V gene, CDR1 is SQVTM and CDR2 is ANQGSEA. Trimming stripped 6 bases from V and 6 bases from J, with 19 bases between. The CDR3 is made up of 14 amino acids. The CDR3 nucleotides read TGCAGCGTCCGCTCTTGGGGAGTCGGGGATACGCAGTATTTT. It codes for CSVRSWGVGDTQYF.

The CDR3 bases are TGTGCCAGCAGTTTAACCGGGACTAGGGATGAGCAGTTCTTC. Translation gives CASSLTGTRDEQFF. The V gene is TRBV28, the J gene TRBJ2-1; 8 nucleotides line up with TRBD2. CDR3 size: 14 residues. Germline lookup yields CDR1 MDHEN and CDR2 SYDVKM. V gave up 2 bases and J gave up 8 bases; unmatched junction bases: 5.

This chain uses TRBV5-1 with TRBJ2-7, with D unclear. The length of the CDR3 is 11 residues. Germline V gene data show CDR1 as SGHRS and CDR2 as YFSETQ. V was trimmed by 1 base and J by 5 bases, leaving 4 bases between them. CDR3 bases: TGCGCCAGCAGCTTGCAAAACGAGCAGTACTTC. Translated: CASSLQNEQYF.

This chain links TRBV5-4 with TRBJ2-1, with 8 bases aligning to TRBD2. J was trimmed by 2 bases and V by 2 bases; bases with no gene match: 3. The CDR3 runs 15 residues. Germline CDR1 is SGHNT and CDR2 is YYREEE (reference sequence). DNA of the CDR3: TGTGCCAGCAGCTTACGGGGGGGCCCCTACAATGAGCAGTTCTTC. This codes for CASSLRGGPYNEQFF.

The chain couples TRBV18 to TRBJ2-1, with 11 bases identical to TRBD1. After removal of 0 bases from V and 2 bases from J, the junction contained 3 bases not matched to a gene. The CDR3 totals 17 residues. The germline CDR1 and CDR2 sequences are KGHSH and LQKENI. CDR3 region: CASSPPRTGGAYNEQFF. The CDR3 bases are TGTGCCAGCTCACCACCCCGGACAGGGGGCGCCTACAATGAGCAGTTCTTC.

The table lists this clone with a few counts. The chain is built from TRBV5-1 and TRBJ2-1; 13 positions match TRBD2. The CDR3 loop spans 18 amino acids. Germline V CDR1 and CDR2: SGHRS, YFSETQ. V shed 4 bases, J shed 6 bases, and the junction held 13 bases outside the gene matches. CDR3: CASSPGQGGLAGVNEQFF. The CDR3 DNA is TGCGCCAGCAGCCCGGGACAGGGAGGACTAGCGGGAGTCAATGAGCAGTTCTTC.

The V gene is TRBV15, the J gene TRBJ1-1, with TRBD1 matching over 8 bases. The CDR3 is made up of 17 amino acids. Trimming took 1 base from V and 0 from J; bases not matched to a gene: 7. CDR1 is LNHNV and CDR2 is YYDKDF in the germline V gene (reference sequence). The CDR3 nucleotides are TGTGCCACCAGCAGAGCGACAGGGGTTGGGATGAACACTGAAGCTTTCTTT. Encoded protein: CATSRATGVGMNTEAFF.

The gene calls are TRBV5-1 and TRBJ1-1; D not certain. Trimming shortened V by 4 bases and J by 1 base, and 14 bases separated the two germline ends. CDR1 and CDR2 from the germline V gene are SGHRS and YFSETQ. CDR3 length: 15 amino acids. The DNA of the CDR3 is TGCGCCAGCAGCACCGGGTGGTTTAAGAACACTGAAGCTTTCTTT. It specifies CASSTGWFKNTEAFF.

The chain employs TRBV2 and TRBJ2-7, with D possibly being TRBD1 (6 bases). With 6 bases removed from V and 0 bases from J, the gap between germline ends came to 12 bases. This CDR3 region has 14 residues. Germline V lookup: CDR1 SNHLY, CDR2 FYNNEI. In DNA, the CDR3 is TGTGCCAGCAGAGGGGGACGGAGCTCCTACGAGCAGTACTTC. Translation: CASRGGRSSYEQYF.

The chain couples TRBV7-2 to TRBJ1-3; D is ambiguous. This CDR3 has 18 residues. V was clipped by 1 base and J by 0 bases, with 16 bases between them. Germline V gene lookup returns CDR1 SGHTA and CDR2 FQGNSA. This CDR3 is CASSLVAKTRSSGNTIYF. In DNA form, the CDR3 reads TGTGCCAGCAGCTTAGTCGCGAAAACCCGTAGCTCTGGAAACACCATATATTTT.

V is TRBV6-1 and J is TRBJ1-4; a possible D gene is TRBD1 (6 bases). The CDR3 extends over 14 amino acids. The V end was cut by 6 bases, the J end by 4 bases, with 12 bases between. The germline gives CDR1 MNHNS, CDR2 SASEGT. The DNA of the CDR3 is TGTGCCAGCAGGTGGCGGGGGCTTAATGAAAAACTGTTTTTT. It specifies CASRWRGLNEKLFF.

The CDR3 DNA sequence: TGTGCTAGTGGTTTGGTAGAAGCGGGGCTGCCCTACGAGCAGTACTTC. Its translation: CASGLVEAGLPYEQYF. This rearrangement joins TRBV12-5 to TRBJ2-7, with 7 bases matching TRBD2. V was pared by 0 bases and J by 2 bases, with 7 bases of the junction left unmatched. The CDR3 spans 16 residues. The germline gives CDR1 LGHNT, CDR2 FRNRAP.

V gene TRBV25-1 combines with J gene TRBJ2-5, with 7 bases that match TRBD1. Germline V gives CDR1 MGHDK, CDR2 SYGVNS. V gave up 6 bases and J gave up 4 bases; unmatched junction bases: 5. The CDR3 is 13 residues long. The CDR3 sequence: CASRVKGAETQYF. The CDR3 DNA is TGTGCCAGCAGAGTCAAGGGGGCAGAGACCCAGTACTTC.

The chain carries TRBV29-1 and TRBJ2-7; weak D call: TRBD1 (6 bases). CDR1 and CDR2 from the germline V gene are SQVTM and ANQGSEA. The CDR3 contains 11 residues. The V end was cut by 7 bases, the J end by 5 bases, with 12 bases between. The DNA for the CDR3 is TGCAGCGCTTGGACAGTCCACGAGCAGTACTTC. This encodes CSAWTVHEQYF.

The chain combines TRBV9 with TRBJ2-1; D is possibly TRBD1 (5 bases). Trimming took off 3 bases at V and 0 bases at J, with 10 bases between the two ends. CDR1 SGDLS and CDR2 YYNGEE come from the germline V gene. The CDR3 length is 15 residues. The CDR3 nucleotides read TGTGCCAGCAGCGAGACAGAGAGCTCCTACAATGAGCAGTTCTTC. Protein: CASSETESSYNEQFF.

The chain carries TRBV19 and TRBJ1-1, with 11 bases matching TRBD1. The CDR3 length is 14 residues. Germline V gene lookup returns CDR1 LNHDA and CDR2 SQIVND (reference sequence). The junction had 2 bases not matched to a gene; V was cut back by 4 bases and J by 4 bases. As DNA, the CDR3 is TGTGCCAGTAGTAGGGGGACAGGGGGCACTGAAGCTTTCTTT. Amino acids: CASSRGTGGTEAFF.

This sequence joins TRBV28 and TRBJ2-7; 10 bases agree with TRBD2. J gave up 3 bases and V 7 bases, and 33 bases lay outside the gene matches. Germline CDR1 is MDHEN and CDR2 is SYDVKM. The CDR3 covers 23 residues. The CDR3 sequence is CASTSPTGQPIDFRLAGLYEQYF. DNA of the CDR3: TGTGCCAGCACTTCTCCAACGGGACAGCCGATAGATTTTAGACTAGCGGGCCTCTACGAGCAGTACTTC.

The chain is built from TRBV29-1 and TRBJ1-1; perhaps TRBD1 as D (5 bases). Germline assignment: CDR1 SQVTM and CDR2 ANQGSEA. V gave up 5 bases and J gave up 0 bases, with 16 bases separating them. CDR3 length: 15 amino acids. The CDR3 protein is CSVSITGGLNTEAFF. In DNA, the CDR3 is TGCAGCGTTTCCATCACGGGGGGTTTGAACACTGAAGCTTTCTTT.

The chain has TRBV19 and TRBJ1-2, with TRBD1 identical over 8 bases. The trim removed 1 base at V and 5 bases at J, leaving 3 bases unmatched. The CDR3 has 14 residues. Germline loops: CDR1 LNHDA, CDR2 SQIVND (reference sequence). CDR3 coding DNA: TGTGCCAGTAGTATAGGGACAGGGACATATGGCTACACCTTC. It encodes CASSIGTGTYGYTF.